Below, 21 T cell receptor beta chains from the same sample are listed, as sequenced in a study of vaccination effects on CD4 cells after COVID-19. Their specific antigens are unknown. Here immunoSEQ multiplex PCR was the method, and the copy in TCRdb shows in-frame clones only, minus some. The data show some 30,000 clones, 72% seen once. Sequencing in the ViraFEST assay came after antigen-specific CD4+ T cells had been expanded with viral peptide pools, which were used to stimulate PBMC. Upon completion of more than 9 days in culture, CD4+ T cells were isolated. A PCR test confirmed that the person had SARS-CoV-2 infection between March and December 2020. This material consisted of CD4+ T cells from PBMCs cultured with a peptide pool, taken before COVID-19 vaccination. The receptors derive from a human donor who had a prior SARS-CoV-2 infection.

This clone was observed a few times. This chain connects TRBV5-1 to TRBJ1-5; TRBD1 might be the D (5 bases). The CDR3 has 13 residues. V lost 3 bases, J lost 8 bases, and 12 bases lay in between. Germline V CDR1 and CDR2: SGHRS, YFSETQ. The chain's CDR3 is CASSSGGAEPQHF. The CDR3 DNA follows: TGCGCCAGCAGCTCGGGAGGGGCAGAGCCCCAGCATTTT.

The chain links TRBV7-9 to TRBJ2-3, with TRBD2 matching over 13 bases. The germline V gene has CDR1 SEHNR and CDR2 FQNEAQ (reference sequence). The CDR3 spans 16 residues. V gave up 1 base and J gave up 3 bases; unmatched junction bases: 1. In nucleotides, the CDR3 is TGTGCCAGCAGCTTAGGGACTAGCGGGGGTACAGATACGCAGTATTTT. Protein product: CASSLGTSGGTDTQYF.

The J gene is TRBJ1-2, the V gene TRBV18; D not resolved. Germline values: CDR1 KGHSH, CDR2 LQKENI. V dropped 2 bases and J dropped 4 bases, with 8 bases sitting between them. The CDR3 contains 13 residues. The CDR3 DNA is TGTGCCAGCTCACCAGCGGGGTTCTATGGCTACACCTTC. The encoded protein is CASSPAGFYGYTF.

The rearrangement joins TRBV4-1 to TRBJ2-3, with D hard to call. The V end lost 2 bases, the J end lost 6 bases, and 12 bases lay between the germline ends. Germline loops: CDR1 MGHRA, CDR2 YSYEKL. The CDR3 extends over 14 amino acids. The CDR3 loop is CASSQPGNWDTQYF. CDR3 coding DNA: TGCGCCAGCAGCCAACCGGGTAATTGGGATACGCAGTATTTT.

The V and J genes are TRBV4-1 and TRBJ2-3; D possibly corresponds to TRBD2 (6 bases). Per germline, CDR1 MGHRA and CDR2 YSYEKL. V was clipped by 0 bases and J by 4 bases, with 20 bases between them. There are 18 residues in the CDR3. The chain's CDR3 is CASSQEYLLLAPSDTQYF. The CDR3 DNA reads as TGCGCCAGCAGCCAAGAATATCTGTTACTAGCCCCCTCAGATACGCAGTATTTT.

The chain carries TRBV21-1 and TRBJ2-5. TRBV21-1 corresponds to a pseudogene. CDR3 length: 14 residues. The CDR3 nucleotides read TGTGCCAGCAGCAAAGTTTGCCTCCAAGAGACCCAGTACTTC. Residues: CASSKVCLQETQYF.

This clone was seen once. The rearrangement joins TRBV19 to TRBJ2-1, with 14 bases aligning to TRBD2. Germline CDR1 is LNHDA and CDR2 is SQIVND (reference sequence). CDR3 length equals 18 residues. Unmatched junction bases numbered 16, after V lost 7 bases and J lost 8 bases. Written as DNA, the CDR3 is TGTGCCAGTACCGGGACTAGCGGGAGATTTGATGGCACCGATGAGCAGTTCTTC. Translating gives CASTGTSGRFDGTDEQFF.

This chain uses TRBV6-1 with TRBJ1-4, with D possibly TRBD1 on 5 matching bases. Germline values: CDR1 MNHNS, CDR2 SASEGT. This CDR3 is 15 amino acids long. Trimming removed 0 bases at V and 10 bases at J, with 15 bases between. CDR3 residues: CASSEAWSQVRKLFF. The DNA of the CDR3 is TGTGCCAGCAGTGAAGCGTGGTCACAGGTCCGAAAACTGTTTTTT.

The chain carries TRBV18 and TRBJ1-3; D unclear. The length of the CDR3 is 13 residues. Trimming pared 4 bases from V and 2 bases from J, leaving 6 bases between. The germline CDR1 and CDR2 sequences are KGHSH and LQKENI. CDR3 region: CASSLRAGNTIYF. The CDR3 bases are TGTGCCAGCTCACTCCGAGCTGGAAACACCATATATTTT.

This chain uses TRBV2 with TRBJ1-6; D uncertain. The CDR3 has 14 residues. Germline V lookup: CDR1 SNHLY, CDR2 FYNNEI. V lost 1 base, J lost 6 bases, and 7 bases lay in between. CDR3 coding DNA: TGTGCCAGCAGTGAAGGGGCCCTTAATTCACCCCTCCACTTT. Translation gives CASSEGALNSPLHF.

In its sample, this clone was seen a few times. As DNA, the CDR3 is TGTGCCAGCTCACGAATCGGACAGGAGGGAGAGCAGTACTTC. As protein: CASSRIGQEGEQYF. This sequence joins TRBV18 and TRBJ2-7; possible D gene TRBD1, 7 bases. V lost 4 bases and J lost 7, with 17 bases in between. There are 14 residues in the CDR3. Germline loops: CDR1 KGHSH, CDR2 LQKENI.

The J gene is TRBJ2-4, the V gene TRBV10-3; D not resolved. Trimming took off 6 bases at V and 0 bases at J, with 12 bases between the two ends. In germline, CDR1 is ENHRY, CDR2 SYGVKD. CDR3 length: 15 residues. This chain's CDR3 is CAIRTGPLAKNIQYF. CDR3 DNA sequence: TGTGCCATCAGAACGGGTCCCCTAGCCAAAAACATTCAGTACTTC.

This clone was found a few times. The V call is TRBV20-1, the J call TRBJ1-2; 8 nucleotides align to TRBD1. The CDR3 is made up of 11 amino acids. Germline V gene lookup returns CDR1 DFQATT and CDR2 SNEGSKA (reference sequence). J lost 9 bases, V lost 5 bases, and 5 bases had no gene match. The CDR3 sequence: CSAGRTGSYTF. The CDR3 DNA reads TGCAGTGCTGGAAGGACAGGGAGCTACACCTTC.

This rearrangement joins TRBV13 to TRBJ1-1, with D tentatively TRBD1 (5 bases). The CDR3 contains 13 residues. CDR1 PRHDT and CDR2 FYEKMQ come from the germline V gene (reference sequence). The V end was cut by 4 bases, the J end by 2 bases, with 8 bases between. CDR3 loop: CASSWDPNTEAFF. CDR3 DNA: TGTGCCAGCAGCTGGGACCCAAACACTGAAGCTTTCTTT.

The rearrangement joins TRBV7-2 to TRBJ2-1, with 10 nucleotides matching TRBD2. This CDR3 has 15 amino acids. With 5 bases clipped from V and 2 bases from J, the junction kept 3 bases outside the gene matches. The germline V gene has CDR1 SGHTA and CDR2 FQGNSA. DNA for the CDR3: TGTGCCAGCAGCAGCGGACTAGCGGCCTACAATGAGCAGTTCTTC. Protein: CASSSGLAAYNEQFF.

The DNA of the CDR3 is TGCGCCAGCAGCCAAGGTTTGGGAGATACGCAGTATTTT. Amino acid sequence: CASSQGLGDTQYF. The chain links TRBV4-3 to TRBJ2-3; unclear D gene. Per the germline V gene, CDR1 is LGHNA and CDR2 is YSLEER. Trimming removed 1 base from V and 5 bases from J, with 7 bases in between. The CDR3 has 13 residues.

The count of this clone is one. For the CDR3, the DNA is TGTGCCAGCAGCGAGACCCCGACAGGATACTACGAGCAGTACTTC. It codes for CASSETPTGYYEQYF. J is TRBJ2-7 and V is TRBV9; possible D gene TRBD1, 6 bases. The V gene lost 3 bases and the J gene lost 3 bases, with 16 bases spanning the gap. The CDR3 contains 15 residues. CDR1 is SGDLS and CDR2 is YYNGEE in the germline V gene. Full variable domain (outside the CDR3, taken from reference TRBV9 and TRBJ2-7): DSGVTQTPKHLITATGQRVTLRCSPRSGDLSVYWYQQSLDQGLQFLIQYYNGEERAKGNILERFSAQQFPDLHSELNLSSLELGDSALYFCASSETPTGYYEQYFGPGTRLTVT.

In its sample, this clone was seen a few times. The gene calls are TRBV11-3 and TRBJ2-1; tentatively, D is TRBD2 (7 bases). This CDR3 has 16 residues. Germline CDR1 is SGHNT and CDR2 is YENEEA. V lost 4 bases, J lost 5 bases, and 18 bases lay in between. The CDR3 DNA follows: TGTGCCAGCAGCTGGGAGGGCACAGGGTCCGACAATGAGCAGTTCTTC. Amino acids: CASSWEGTGSDNEQFF.

The J gene is TRBJ1-5, the V gene TRBV4-2; the match to TRBD1 covers 8 bases. The CDR3 extends over 14 amino acids. The ends lost 1 base at V and 7 bases at J; junction bases unmatched: 3. Germline CDR1 and CDR2: LGHNA and YNFKEQ. The CDR3 protein is CASSQGQGRQPQHF. The CDR3 DNA is TGTGCCAGCAGCCAAGGACAGGGGCGGCAGCCCCAGCATTTT.

This chain connects TRBV6-1 to TRBJ1-1; D gene unclear. Germline loops: CDR1 MNHNS, CDR2 SASEGT. The CDR3 has 14 residues. V lost 0 bases and J 1 base, leaving 6 bases between the germline ends. CDR3: CASSEAYRNTEAFF. The CDR3 DNA sequence: TGTGCCAGCAGTGAAGCATACAGGAACACTGAAGCTTTCTTT.

Only a few counts were recorded for this clone. V is TRBV7-9 and J is TRBJ2-7, with 8 bases fitting TRBD2. Germline-derived CDR1 and CDR2 are SEHNR and FQNEAQ (reference sequence). There are 15 residues in the CDR3. Trimming took 4 bases from V and 0 from J; bases not matched to a gene: 5. This chain's CDR3 is CASSSLAASSYEQYF. The CDR3 nucleotides read TGTGCCAGCAGCTCACTAGCGGCCAGCTCCTACGAGCAGTACTTC.